The following is a TCR beta chain sequence with its context. Its specificity is not known. A far larger clone is just one base off, so this is likely a read error. V lost 7 bases to trimming and J lost 2 bases, with 11 bases between them. Per the germline V gene, CDR1 is MNHGY and CDR2 is SVAAGI. This CDR3 comprises 13 residues. Peripheral blood, around 6.4 milliliters per draw, was collected at each of two time points. Multiplex PCR, run in two rounds, amplified TCR beta CDR3 from genomic DNA. Used in first-round PCR were primers specific to each TRBV and TRBJ gene. TCRdb ran MiXCR on the multiplex PCR reads and lists one entry per CDR3 protein. The data show about 35,000 distinct CDR3 sequences, with 30% to 35% seen just once and approximately 17% held by the top ten. This entry belongs to a study of prognosis after radiotherapy for stage I lung cancer. General study findings and limits: Any tumor specificity that the expanded TCR clones may have had was not determined.

V and J are TRBV6-9 and TRBJ1-2, with D possibly being TRBD1 (5 bases). The receptor comes from a donor over 45 with non-small cell lung cancer. Sequencing was performed on PBMCs, taken before or after stereotactic body radiation therapy (not recorded which). Here the CDR3 reads CASIYNRNYGYTF. DNA for the CDR3: TGTGCCAGCATTTACAACAGGAACTATGGCTACACCTTC.